This T cell receptor beta chain was observed in a study of technical replicates of blood from a few donors. The V gene's germline CDR1 is GTSNPN and CDR2 SVGIG (reference sequence). The V and J ends lost 7 bases and 1 base, in that order; junction bases with no gene match: 6. This CDR3 is built from 13 residues. TCRdb keeps only in-frame clones here, not all; method: immunoSEQ multiplex PCR. The table shows more than 75,000 clones, with 90% to 95% occurring only once. This chain uses TRBV30 with TRBJ2-5; 7 bases align to TRBD2. Sequencing was done on a sample of T cells isolated from PBMCs. The TCR comes from a human donor in good health. CDR3 in amino acids: CAFNLAVQETQYF. The DNA for the CDR3 is TGTGCCTTTAATCTAGCGGTCCAAGAGACCCAGTACTTC.